These 4 T cell receptor beta chains originate from one sample sequenced in a study of blood T cell repertoires in COVID-19 (dated by TCRdb to 2020 to 2021). The library was obtained by the immunoSEQ multiplex PCR assay. Drawn from immuneACCESS, this table holds only the in-frame rearrangements with V and J called that TCRdb kept. Clones are partly lost; checked studies trace under half to an unresolved V gene and leave the rest unexplained. The sample table records more than 200,000 clones; around 90% of these occur just once. 5.5% to 8.5% of the sample lies in the top ten. Sequenced input: PBMCs or T cells enriched from blood (not recorded which). These receptors originate from a man aged 25 to 40 in a cohort exposed to, infected with or recovered from COVID-19 (not recorded which).

J is TRBJ1-2 and V is TRBV5-4; TRBD1 is a possible D gene (6 bases). Germline values: CDR1 SGHNT, CDR2 YYREEE (reference sequence). The CDR3 runs 15 residues. The V end was cut by 5 bases, the J end by 4 bases, with 18 bases between. The CDR3 DNA reads as TGTGCCAGCAGACTTAGGACAGCAACTTTCTATGGCTACACCTTC. The encoded protein is CASRLRTATFYGYTF. The full variable domain, its missing parts supplied by reference TRBV5-4 and TRBJ1-2, is ETGVTQSPTHLIKTRGQQVTLRCSSQSGHNTVSWYQQALGQGPQFIFQYYREEENGRGNFPPRFSGLQFPNYSSELNVNALELDDSALYLCASRLRTATFYGYTFGSGTRLTVV.

In this sample, this clone turned up once. This rearrangement joins TRBV5-4 to TRBJ1-1; a possible D gene is TRBD1 (6 bases). V shed 0 bases and J shed 11 bases, with 20 bases lying between them. The CDR3 has 15 amino acids. Germline V CDR1 and CDR2: SGHNT, YYREEE (reference sequence). The CDR3 coding sequence is TGTGCCAGCAGCTTGGGGGGGCAATTACGGAGCAGGGCTTTCTTT. Its translation: CASSLGGQLRSRAFF.

V gene TRBV7-9 combines with J gene TRBJ2-5; D is possibly TRBD2 (6 bases). The CDR3 is made up of 14 amino acids. Trimming removed 4 bases from V and 5 bases from J, with 14 bases in between. CDR1 is SEHNR, CDR2 FQNEAQ, per germline (reference sequence). CDR3 nucleotide sequence: TGTGCCAGCAGCTCTGCGGGAACTTTTGAGACCCAGTACTTC. This encodes CASSSAGTFETQYF.

The CDR3 reads CASTLGGQYSNQPQHF. CDR3 nucleotides: TGTGCCAGCACTCTTGGGGGACAGTATAGCAATCAGCCCCAGCATTTT. The chain carries TRBV7-9 and TRBJ1-5; 7 bases line up with TRBD1. Germline CDR1 SEHNR, CDR2 FQNEAQ (reference sequence). V lost 7 bases to trimming and J lost 0 bases; unmatched junction nucleotides: 9. The CDR3 spans 16 residues. The whole variable domain, remainder taken from reference TRBV7-9 and TRBJ1-5, is DTGVSQNPRHKITKRGQNVTFRCDPISEHNRLYWYRQTLGQGPEFLTYFQNEAQLEKSRLLSDRFSAERPKGSFSTLEIQRTEQGDSAMYLCASTLGGQYSNQPQHFGDGTRLSIL.